This entry lists 5 T cell receptor beta chains sequenced from one sample in a study of cytomegalovirus exposure and HLA in healthy donors. Use of 60 Vbeta and 13 Jbeta primers characterized the PCR. Here immunoSEQ multiplex PCR was the method, and the copy in TCRdb shows in-frame clones only, minus some. This sample has around 98,000 clones, with roughly two thirds found just once. The sequenced sample was PBMCs. These receptors all stem from a female donor in good health and CMV-seronegative.

The chain is built from TRBV9 and TRBJ2-2; 10 bases fit TRBD2. Germline assignment: CDR1 SGDLS and CDR2 YYNGEE. The CDR3 is 18 residues long. Losses at the gene ends were 0 bases for V and 3 bases for J; bases not matched to a gene: 8. As DNA, the CDR3 is TGTGCCAGCAGCGTAGACCCTATAGCGGGGGGCGACACCGGGGAGCTGTTTTTT. This codes for CASSVDPIAGGDTGELFF.

This chain uses TRBV6-5 with TRBJ1-6, with D possibly being TRBD1 (5 bases). V was pared by 2 bases and J by 7 bases, with 12 bases between. The CDR3 runs to 15 residues. CDR1 and CDR2 from the germline V gene are MNHEY and SVGAGI. CDR3 DNA sequence: TGTGCCAGCAGTTACGGGGCCCCGGACAATTCACCCCTCCACTTT. Its translation: CASSYGAPDNSPLHF.

The V call is TRBV15, the J call TRBJ2-3; maybe TRBD1 (6 bases). Germline assignment: CDR1 LNHNV and CDR2 YYDKDF (reference sequence). Between the trimmed V and J ends, which lost 3 bases and 2 bases, there was a span of 12 bases. The CDR3 totals 15 residues. CDR3 sequence reads: CATSSYTGFTDTQYF. The CDR3 DNA reads TGTGCCACCAGCAGCTATACAGGGTTCACAGATACGCAGTATTTT.

This clone has just a few counts. This rearrangement joins TRBV30 to TRBJ1-1; D perhaps matches TRBD1 (6 bases). The CDR3 sequence is 13 residues long. The germline gives CDR1 GTSNPN, CDR2 SVGIG (reference sequence). With 2 bases removed from V and 3 bases from J, the gap between germline ends came to 10 bases. This chain's CDR3 is CAWSLRQDTEAFF. The CDR3 DNA reads TGTGCCTGGAGTTTAAGACAGGACACTGAAGCTTTCTTT. The variable domain in full, with the rest retrieved from reference TRBV30 and TRBJ1-1, is SQTIHQWPATLVQPVGSPLSLECTVEGTSNPNLYWYRQAAGRGLQLLFYSVGIGQISSEVPQNLSASRPQDRQFILSSKKLLLSDSGFYLCAWSLRQDTEAFFGQGTRLTVV.

This clone was observed a handful of times. The chain combines TRBV7-2 with TRBJ2-1; D uncertain. Between the trimmed V and J ends, which lost 1 base and 10 bases, there was a span of 5 bases. Germline values: CDR1 SGHTA, CDR2 FQGNSA. The CDR3 covers 11 residues. In DNA, the CDR3 is TGTGCCAGCAGCTTAGTCGGGGAGCAGTTCTTC. As protein: CASSLVGEQFF.